These 25 T cell receptor beta chains were sequenced from one sample in a study of T cells in severe cutaneous drug reactions (dated by TCRdb to the late 2010s). The sample was run on an Illumina MiSeq. For both bulk and single-cell sequencing, libraries were prepared with the iRepertoire multiplex PCR system and TCR subtype-specific primers. The reads went through TCRdb reprocessing, and each CDR3 protein sequence gets one entry with no DNA. The sample has over a thousand distinct CDR3 sequences on record. The ten largest clones represent less than 15% of the sample. Sequencing was performed on donors who were patients with carbamazepine-induced Stevens-Johnson syndrome or toxic epidermal necrolysis (CBZ-SJS/TEN). Material for sequencing was PBMCs. These receptors all stem from a human donor with Stevens-Johnson syndrome, a severe cutaneous drug reaction.

This clonotype ranks as medium-sized in terms of frequency. This chain links TRBV24-1 with TRBJ2-1; TCRdb selects TRBD1, and the lack of DNA leaves this call unchecked. The CDR3 loop spans 15 amino acids. Germline V lookup: CDR1 KGHDR, CDR2 SFDVKD. The CDR3 here is CATSDSGTFYNEQFF.

This clonotype is identified as medium-sized from frequency. The chain joins TRBV27 to TRBJ2-7; there is no DNA to check the TCRdb D call of TRBD2. CDR1 is MNHEY and CDR2 is SMNVEV in the germline V gene (reference sequence). The CDR3 is 15 residues long. CDR3 residues: CASSSLEKRTYEQYF.

This sequence joins TRBV5-5 and TRBJ2-1; TCRdb's assignment of TRBD2 cannot be checked, as there is no DNA. The CDR3 is 14 amino acids. Germline CDR1 and CDR2: SGHKS and YYEKEE (reference sequence). The chain's CDR3 is CASKAGGQYNEQFF.

This clonotype is classed as medium-sized (0.01 to 0.1%) by frequency. The rearrangement links TRBV19 to TRBJ2-1; TCRdb's D gene call, TRBD1, goes unchecked for lack of DNA. Germline V gene lookup returns CDR1 LNHDA and CDR2 SQIVND (reference sequence). The CDR3 consists of 11 residues. The CDR3 spells CASTTGSEQFF. The whole variable domain, filled in from reference TRBV19 and TRBJ2-1, reads DGGITQSPKYLFRKEGQNVTLSCEQNLNHDAMYWYRQDPGQGLRLIYYSQIVNDFQKGDIAEGYSVSREKKESFPLTVTSAQKNPTAFYLCASTTGSEQFFGPGTRLTVL.

This clonotype shows up as medium-sized by frequency. The V and J genes are TRBV28 and TRBJ1-6. CDR1 is MDHEN and CDR2 is SYDVKM in the germline V gene. The CDR3 runs 11 residues. The CDR3 protein is CASSYNSPLHF.

Frequency places this clonotype as medium-sized. The V call is TRBV4-1, the J call TRBJ2-3; TCRdb picks TRBD2, but there is no DNA to check that call. The CDR3 runs to 19 residues. Germline CDR1 and CDR2: MGHRA and YSYEKL. CDR3 in amino acids: CASSQDTSGRDSSTDTQYF.

This clonotype is called large based on its frequency. The CDR3 protein is CATSDHRDREPDTQYF. The chain links TRBV24-1 to TRBJ2-3; TCRdb picks TRBD1, but there is no DNA to check that call. The CDR3 is 16 residues long. Germline V lookup: CDR1 KGHDR, CDR2 SFDVKD.

By frequency, this clonotype is medium-sized. This chain uses TRBV18 with TRBJ2-7; TCRdb's D call, TRBD1, is unchecked because there is no DNA. Germline CDR1 is KGHSH and CDR2 is LQKENI. The CDR3 extends over 15 amino acids. The CDR3 sequence is CASSRPGQGAGEQYF. Complete variable domain (other parts from reference TRBV18 and TRBJ2-7): NAGVMQNPRHLVRRRGQEARLRCSPMKGHSHVYWYRQLPEEGLKFMVYLQKENIIDESGMPKERFSAEFPKEGPSILRIQQVVRGDSAAYFCASSRPGQGAGEQYFGPGTRLTVT.

Considering frequency, this clonotype is medium-sized. The CDR3 protein is CASSRRAKGNQPQHF. The chain carries TRBV28 and TRBJ1-5. The germline CDR1 and CDR2 sequences are MDHEN and SYDVKM. CDR3 length equals 15 residues.

This chain joins TRBV29-1 and TRBJ2-1; without DNA, the TCRdb call of TRBD1 cannot be checked. The CDR3 totals 15 residues. Germline lookup yields CDR1 SQVTM and CDR2 ANQGSEA. The CDR3 region is CSGYAPDRVGNEQFF.

Measured by frequency, this clonotype is medium-sized. The V gene is TRBV7-9, the J gene TRBJ2-7; TCRdb lists TRBD1, though no DNA is available to test this call. Germline values: CDR1 SEHNR, CDR2 FQNEAQ (reference sequence). This CDR3 spans 18 amino acids. The CDR3 sequence: CASSSPRDGAKNTYEQYF.

The chain links TRBV14 to TRBJ1-2; TCRdb designates TRBD1, a call that cannot be tested without DNA. This CDR3 has 14 amino acids. CDR1 is SGHDN and CDR2 is FVKESK in the germline V gene. The CDR3 loop reads CASSHARGGDGYTF. Full variable domain (rest looked up from reference TRBV14 and TRBJ1-2): EAGVTQFPSHSVIEKGQTVTLRCDPISGHDNLYWYRRVMGKEIKFLLHFVKESKQDESGMPNNRFLAERTGGTYSTLKVQPAELEDSGVYFCASSHARGGDGYTFGSGTRLTVV.

Frequency places this clonotype as medium-sized. The chain carries TRBV3-1 and TRBJ2-1; TCRdb designates TRBD2, a call that cannot be tested without DNA. The CDR3 runs to 19 residues. The V gene's germline CDR1 is LGHDT and CDR2 YNNKEL (reference sequence). CDR3 region: CASSQEEIYPRDLRNEQFF.

This clonotype is deemed medium-sized by its frequency. This rearrangement joins TRBV7-2 to TRBJ2-7. Germline V gene data show CDR1 as SGHTA and CDR2 as FQGNSA. The CDR3 is 14 residues long. CDR3 residues: CASSLGRSPYEQYF.

Frequency places this clonotype as large. The chain combines TRBV14 with TRBJ1-1; without DNA, the TCRdb call of TRBD1 cannot be checked. CDR3 size: 13 residues. CDR1 is SGHDN, CDR2 FVKESK, per germline. The CDR3 region is CASSRGLDTEAFF.

This clonotype is classed as large by frequency. The rearrangement uses TRBV28 and TRBJ1-3. The V gene's germline CDR1 is MDHEN and CDR2 SYDVKM. The length of the CDR3 is 16 residues. Here the CDR3 reads CASSLLPAGTGNTIYF.

The V call is TRBV29-1, the J call TRBJ2-2; TCRdb's assignment of TRBD1 cannot be checked, as there is no DNA. There are 14 residues in the CDR3. Germline values: CDR1 SQVTM, CDR2 ANQGSEA. This CDR3 reads CSVEIGRNTGELFF.

This clonotype ranks as medium-sized in terms of frequency. The J gene is TRBJ1-2, the V gene TRBV2. Looked up from germline, CDR1 is SNHLY and CDR2 is FYNNEI. The CDR3 runs 15 residues. This CDR3 reads CASISGRNPNYGYTF.

By frequency, this clonotype is medium-sized (0.01 to 0.1%). The V gene is TRBV19, the J gene TRBJ1-1; TCRdb outputs TRBD1, but without DNA this stays unchecked. CDR3 size: 15 residues. From germline, CDR1 is LNHDA and CDR2 SQIVND (reference sequence). The CDR3 reads CASRIRDRGFTEAFF.

This clonotype is large by frequency. V is TRBV28 and J is TRBJ1-1. Germline CDR1 and CDR2: MDHEN and SYDVKM. The CDR3 covers 13 residues. This chain's CDR3 is CASSFRLATEAFF.

This clonotype is classed as medium-sized (0.01 to 0.1%) by frequency. The CDR3 here is CASRPGTESEQYF. This chain connects TRBV7-9 to TRBJ2-7; TCRdb picks TRBD1, but there is no DNA to check that call. The CDR3 contains 13 residues. Per the germline V gene, CDR1 is SEHNR and CDR2 is FQNEAQ (reference sequence).

The chain joins TRBV5-5 to TRBJ1-1; TCRdb outputs TRBD1, but without DNA this stays unchecked. The CDR3 has 13 amino acids. In germline, CDR1 is SGHKS, CDR2 YYEKEE (reference sequence). CDR3 sequence: CASSLGTHTEAFF.

In terms of frequency, this clonotype is medium-sized. V usage is TRBV11-3 and J usage is TRBJ2-1; the D call of TRBD1 rests on TCRdb alone, since no DNA is present to check it. This CDR3 has 16 amino acids. Germline V lookup: CDR1 SGHNT, CDR2 YENEEA. The CDR3: CASSSPEGSVNNEQFF.

Judged by frequency, this clonotype is medium-sized (0.01 to 0.1%). The gene calls are TRBV11-2 and TRBJ1-1. The CDR3 totals 16 residues. Per the germline V gene, CDR1 is SGHAT and CDR2 is FQNNGV. The CDR3: CASSLAQPKGHTEAFF.

Measured by frequency, this clonotype is medium-sized. This chain links TRBV6-2 or TRBV6-3 with TRBJ1-5; the TRBD1 assignment by TCRdb is unverifiable without DNA. Germline CDR1 reads MNHEY; CDR2 reads SVGEGT. The CDR3 is made up of 19 amino acids. This chain's CDR3 is CASSYRGLDSLYSNQPQHF.